The 5 T cell receptor beta chains in this list originate from one sample, sequenced in a study of T cell clonality in common variable immunodeficiency. Assay used: immunoSEQ multiplex PCR; TCRdb lists only in-frame clones, some missing. The repertoire has fewer than 75,000 clones, none seen only once; the ten largest take about 1.7%. The sequenced material came from peripheral blood mononuclear cells. The receptors shown here come from a person aged 18-69 years in good health.

This clone was seen repeatedly, ten times or more. The read falls 3 residues short of the CDR3 end, and the missing part is taken from the germline J gene. The rearrangement links TRBV20-1 to TRBJ1-2, with a tentative D call TRBD1 (6 bases). V was pared by 6 bases and J by 7 bases, with 15 bases between. The CDR3 extends over 12 amino acids. Germline loops: CDR1 DFQATT, CDR2 SNEGSKA (reference sequence). CDR3 sequence: CSAPDSSTGYTF. The sequenced part of the CDR3 DNA is TGCAGTGCCCCGGACAGTTCGACTGGC.

There are many counts of this clone. The observed sequence ends 3 residues before the CDR3 terminus, with the missing tail filled in from the germline J gene. V gene TRBV30 combines with J gene TRBJ2-1; TRBD1 matches 7 bases. This CDR3 is built from 12 residues. Germline V gives CDR1 GTSNPN, CDR2 SVGIG (reference sequence). The J segment lost 6 bases and the V segment lost 5 bases, leaving 4 bases of the junction unmatched. CDR3 protein: CAWGRQGNEQFF. The covered CDR3 bases are TGTGCCTGGGGTAGACAGGGCAATGAG.

At least ten counts were recorded for this clone. The DNA ends 3 residues before the CDR3 does, and the rest of the CDR3 is filled in from the germline J gene. V is TRBV30 and J is TRBJ1-5, with 7 bases identical to TRBD1. Germline CDR1 GTSNPN, CDR2 SVGIG (reference sequence). The CDR3 is 15 residues long. V lost 0 bases, J lost 3 bases, and 5 bases stayed unmatched. CDR3 bases read: TGTGCCTGGAGTGTAGTGGGACAGTTCAATCAGCCC. Translated: CAWSVVGQFNQP. The whole CDR3 protein reads CAWSVVGQFNQPQHF.

This clone appeared many times. Coverage ceases 3 residues before the CDR3 finishes, and the germline J gene fills in the end. The chain employs TRBV7-9 and TRBJ1-6; TRBD1 aligns across 8 bases. The V segment lost 4 bases and the J segment 6 bases; nucleotides outside the gene matches: 2. This CDR3 contains 14 residues. CDR1 is SEHNR and CDR2 is FQNEAQ in the germline V gene (reference sequence). CDR3 amino acids: CASSWGQVNSPLHF. The sequenced CDR3 bases are TGTGCCAGCAGCTGGGGACAGGTTAATTCACCC.

In its sample, this clone was seen many times. The read is 3 residues too short to cover the CDR3 end, so that end is filled in from the germline J gene. The rearrangement joins TRBV5-1 to TRBJ2-1, with 11 positions matching TRBD2. This CDR3 is built from 15 residues. With 5 bases clipped from V and 4 bases from J, the junction kept 5 bases outside the gene matches. The germline CDR1 and CDR2 sequences are SGHRS and YFSETQ. Here the CDR3 reads CASRGGLAAYNEQFF. The part of the CDR3 DNA that was read is TGCGCCAGCAGGGGGGGACTAGCGGCGTACAATGAG.